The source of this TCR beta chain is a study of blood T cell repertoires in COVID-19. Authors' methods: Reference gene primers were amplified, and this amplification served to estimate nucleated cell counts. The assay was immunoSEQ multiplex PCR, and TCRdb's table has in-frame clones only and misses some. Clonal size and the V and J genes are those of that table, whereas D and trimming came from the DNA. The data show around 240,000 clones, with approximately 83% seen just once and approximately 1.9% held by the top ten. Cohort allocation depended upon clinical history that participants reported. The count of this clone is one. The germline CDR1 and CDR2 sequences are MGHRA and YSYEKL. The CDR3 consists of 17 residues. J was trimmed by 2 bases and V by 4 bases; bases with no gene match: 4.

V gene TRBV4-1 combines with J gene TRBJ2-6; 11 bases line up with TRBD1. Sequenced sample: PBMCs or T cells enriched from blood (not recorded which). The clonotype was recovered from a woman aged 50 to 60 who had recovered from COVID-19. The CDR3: CASSPGQGVAGANVLTF. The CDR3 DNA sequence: TGCGCCAGCAGCCCGGGACAGGGGGTCGCTGGGGCCAACGTCCTGACTTTC.